The entry below describes one T cell receptor (beta chain). This clone was recorded a few times. It lacks a known antigen. No quality values exist for individual bases; no much larger clone is one base distant. The data derive from a study of cytomegalovirus exposure and HLA in healthy donors (dated by TCRdb to about 2017). Looking at the study overall: In an earlier analysis of approximately 640 of the donors, 276 Gb of sequence data and 90 million to 120 million unique TCR beta sequences from 150 million to 200 million T cells were reported. Roughly 300 gigabases of sequencing data and approximately 91 million unique TCR sequences made up an early release that covered 500 to 650 HLA-typed donors. Of the approximately 370 genotyped donors, 75% to 85% were placed in the genetic ancestry cluster associated with self-reported Caucasian donors. The study was designed to test whether signatures of past pathogen exposure could be identified by cataloging public T cell receptors. Using immunosequencing, the study profiled T cell repertoires from 666 subjects and related those repertoires to cytomegalovirus serostatus. Besides the first cohort of roughly 700 subjects, a separate validation cohort made up of 95 to 150 different subjects was used. To predict cytomegalovirus infection status, the study brought together high-throughput TCR immunosequencing, statistical association of individual TCRs with disease status, and machine learning. A later analysis re-examined previously published TCR beta repertoires from roughly 650 donors and added high-resolution HLA genotyping to investigate patterns of TCR occurrence. The later analysis used no new phenotypic data to find candidate immune exposures, relying instead on TCR beta sequences and their occurrence across donors. In an earlier analysis of about 590 of the donors, high-throughput TCR beta sequencing was used to judge whether each TCR beta V gene segment behaved as functional or pseudogenic. Donor age, sex, ethnicity and CMV serostatus were collected together with the repertoire data. A later genetic analysis used genome-wide SNP genotypes for about 65% of the roughly 670 donors, treating that subset as a discovery cohort. Every repertoire in the discovery cohort had been generated on one and the same sequencing platform. Both class I and class II loci were covered by HLA typing, at four-digit resolution. The number of donors typed differed by locus, with about 629-640 for A, B, C, DRB1 and DQB1, around 520 for DQA1, about 610 for DPA1, and around 430 for DPB1. Because of strong linkage in the cohort, roughly 5 DR-DQ haplotypes were treated as single units for association and clustering. Among some 400 genotyped donors of the cohort, an average of approximately 200,000 unique TCR beta nucleotide sequences was sequenced per donor, of which approximately 18% were non-productive. General conclusions and limits of the study: Compared with the approximately 600-donor mean, donors in an Asian-associated ancestry cluster had fewer N-insertions in productive TCRs, according to a later genetic analysis. In a later analysis, the rate of TCR association differed among HLA loci, with DRB1 alleles having the most associated TCRs and HLA-C alleles having the fewest. Specific HLA alleles were associated with 15,000 to 20,000 TCR beta sequences at a false discovery rate of 0.05 in a later analysis. The study listed 170 or so TCR beta chains as associated with cytomegalovirus. When HLA alleles, especially DR and DQ, strongly co-occurred, attributing TCR associations to individual alleles was difficult. The classifier was reported to diagnose cytomegalovirus status with high specificity and sensitivity in both the original cohort and the validation cohort. A group of highly shared sequence variants was considered likely to be a technical artifact of the sequencing pipeline. The earlier analysis of 587 of the donors excluded some 15 rarely observed V segments, including chromosome 9 orphons, because counts were too low. In this cohort, only TCR beta chains were sequenced, and detectable features were limited by the absence of alpha or paired-chain data. A few of the identified cytomegalovirus-associated TCR beta chains were confirmed in vitro to be specific for cytomegalovirus antigens. According to a later analysis, parvovirus B19, influenza, CMV and Epstein-Barr virus appeared linked to several top co-occurrence clusters. HLA typing was unavailable for some donors at each locus, so association tests used only the typed subset. Roughly uniform sequencing depth across donors was assumed in presence/absence analyses, although this assumption may not hold. Linkage disequilibrium might explain the correlated functional status among segregating V segments, but an unknown experimental factor could not be excluded. Most CMV-associated TCR beta chains appeared to be HLA-restricted in a later analysis, and the HLA associations seemed to be driven largely by CMV exposure. Most TCR sequences were observed very rarely across donors, whereas some public TCRs were present in many individuals. Immune exposure information for the cohort was limited to CMV serostatus. Broadly in line with IMGT annotations, most TCR beta V segments showed up in productive rearrangements about 87% or about 30% of the time in an earlier analysis of about 500 of the donors. A later analysis found that HLA-associated TCR beta chains were more clonally expanded and had lower generation probabilities than equally common non-associated chains. Some IMGT-functional V segments, including TRBV6-2 and TRBV6-3, could not be told apart with the 87-base-pair reads, so those segments were excluded. According to the authors, the approach could potentially be generalized to other disease states and immunological phenotypes. A further reported finding was that TCR beta sequences accurately predicted the HLA-A and HLA-B alleles for most subjects in the first cohort. A later genetic analysis associated a missense DCLRE1C variant with V-gene and J-gene trimming of TCR beta chains, and an independent cohort replicated the association.

Reading from cysteine to phenylalanine, the CDR3 counts 16 amino acids. Only the CDR3 part of the read is kept: 48 bases, read in frame from the first base. V sheds 2 bases and J sheds 0 bases, leaving 14 bases between their ends. CDR1 and CDR2, per the germline V gene (reference sequence), are PRHDT and FYEKMQ. The library was obtained by the immunoSEQ multiplex PCR assay. For the multiplex PCR, a mixture combining 60 forward primers for TCR Vbeta segments and 13 reverse primers for TCR Jbeta segments was used. The CDR3 region of rearranged TCR beta genes was amplified from genomic DNA by a multiplex PCR assay. Amplified TCR beta libraries were sequenced as 87-base-pair reads on the Illumina HiSeq System. From the authors' description of their analysis: A later analysis tallied approximately 87 million unique TCR beta chains across the 666 repertoires, and about 12 million of those chains were shared by two or more donors. Raw reads were error-corrected and collapsed into unique sequences with a nearest-neighbor algorithm that merged closely related sequences to remove PCR and sequencing errors. V, D and J gene segments were assigned by aligning CDR3 sequences to IMGT reference sequences. Each retained sequence needed at least a six-nucleotide match to both a V gene segment and a J gene segment. A rearrangement counted as productive if the CDR3 had no stop codons and remained in frame with V and J, and every other rearrangement counted as non-productive. Following IMGT convention, CDR3 was defined as the stretch from the second conserved V-encoded cysteine to the conserved J-encoded phenylalanine. The earlier analysis of roughly 590 of the donors excluded any sequence lacking an unambiguous match to a single V gene segment. In an earlier analysis of approximately 560 of the donors, a V segment was called functional when productive rearrangements were above 56.7%, and segregating when the standard deviation between donors exceeded 5%. A statistical classification framework was built to diagnose cytomegalovirus status from the catalog of TCR beta chain sequences. In a later analysis, TCR nucleotide sequences were compared against IMGT/GENE-DB human TR gene sequences so that V and J genes could be assigned. In a later analysis, CDR3 sequences and most-parsimonious VDJ recombination scenarios were assigned using the TCRdist pipeline. In a later analysis, each TCR beta chain was defined by its CDR3 amino acid sequence together with its V-gene family, and reads without a unique V-gene family were excluded. A later analysis removed roughly 590 highly shared, low-generation-probability nucleotide sequences to deal with suspected cross-contamination and a sequencing artifact. For each public chain, a later analysis derived a clonal expansion index from normalized ranks of inferred template counts within each repertoire. In a later analysis, generation probabilities were computed using a VDJ recombination model fitted to out-of-frame rearrangements, and the results were checked against IGoR. Hypergeometric tests were used in a later analysis to score TCR-TCR, TCR-HLA and TCR-CMV co-occurrence, with a repertoire-size bias correction applied to the TCR pairs. A later analysis estimated false discovery rates by permuting HLA or CMV assignments 20 times. In a later analysis, co-occurring TCRs were grouped with DBSCAN, and TCRdist sequence similarity was added when clustering was performed within HLA-allele-positive subsets. Co-occurrence clustering excluded repertoires with fewer than 30,000 or more than 120,000 public chains, plus five with anomalous nucleotide sharing. Not all clones reach the TCRdb copy of this immuneACCESS table, which keeps in-frame sequences only. Checked studies attribute under half of the gap to unresolved V genes and leave the rest unexplained. V, J and clone size were drawn from that table, and D and trimming were deduced from the DNA. For this sample the table gives some 130,000 clones, of which 60% to 75% were detected only once. The ten largest clones add up to approximately 1.6% of the sample.

The cohort was made up of roughly 670 healthy bone marrow donors. Cohort members were all nominally healthy when sampled, although unrecorded immune exposures were likely present. Of the 700 or so cohort members, approximately 290 had a positive CMV serostatus and 352 had a negative one, while no CMV serostatus was recorded for the donor. Every donor gave a peripheral blood sample, and the peripheral blood mononuclear cells from that sample were used for TCR beta sequencing. The Qiagen DNeasy Blood Extraction Kit was used to extract genomic DNA from the blood cell samples. The chain is assembled from TRBV13 and TRBJ2-7; D gene: possibly TRBD2, on 6 matching bases. The clonotype was recovered from a human donor in good health. Sequencing was performed on PBMCs. For the CDR3, the sequence is CASSLFLDGSSYEQYF. At the DNA level, the sequence is TGTGCCAGCAGCTTATTCCTAGACGGGAGCTCCTACGAGCAGTACTTC.